The 7 T cell receptor beta chains below all came from one sample that was sequenced in a study of T cell responses to AZD1222 COVID-19 vaccine (dated by TCRdb to the early 2020s). The library was produced with the immunoSEQ multiplex PCR assay. The table was pulled from immuneACCESS by TCRdb, which kept in-frame rearrangements only. Such tables lose some clones; where checked, under half of the loss comes from unresolved V genes, and the rest has no known cause. The sample table contains around 130,000 clones; only one count was recorded for 93% of them. In total, the top ten clones hold 5.4% of the sample. Interpreted using the paper, the time point label stands for: baseline before first vaccination. The specimen comprised peripheral blood, sampled on day 0 of AZD1222 vaccination. The receptor source for this set is an adult in good health.

V gene TRBV30 combines with J gene TRBJ1-6, with TRBD1 identical over 8 bases. The germline V gene has CDR1 GTSNPN and CDR2 SVGIG (reference sequence). V was clipped by 2 bases and J by 9 bases; unmatched bases: 9. This CDR3 contains 15 residues. The CDR3 DNA is TGTGCCTGGAGTATTTCGGCAGGGGGCATTTCACCCCTCCACTTT. Translating gives CAWSISAGGISPLHF.

V is TRBV7-2 and J is TRBJ2-1; 8 nucleotides line up with TRBD1. The germline V gene has CDR1 SGHTA and CDR2 FQGNSA. J lost 9 bases, V lost 1 base, and 8 bases had no gene match. This CDR3 has 15 amino acids. Here the CDR3 DNA reads TGTGCCAGCAGCTTAGGACCCCAGGGGGCCGTTGAGCAGTTCTTC. Protein: CASSLGPQGAVEQFF.

J is TRBJ2-5 and V is TRBV10-3; unclear D gene. Trimming left V 3 bases short and J 4 bases short, with 6 bases between. CDR1 and CDR2 from the germline V gene are ENHRY and SYGVKD. This CDR3 region has 12 residues. Here the CDR3 DNA reads TGTGCCATCAGTGAACACAGAGAGACCCAGTACTTC. Amino acid sequence: CAISEHRETQYF.

The chain links TRBV9 to TRBJ1-2; TRBD1 is a possible D gene (5 bases). This CDR3 has 14 residues. V was pared by 4 bases and J by 7 bases, with 17 bases between. Germline lookup yields CDR1 SGDLS and CDR2 YYNGEE. CDR3 nucleotides: TGTGCCAGCAGCCCGGACACGGCTCGGAGTGGCTACACCTTC. It translates to CASSPDTARSGYTF.

The chain uses TRBV15 and TRBJ1-2, with a weak D call TRBD1 (5 bases). The CDR3 has 13 residues. Germline V CDR1 and CDR2: LNHNV, YYDKDF (reference sequence). With 0 bases removed from V and 5 bases from J, the gap between germline ends came to 7 bases. The CDR3 DNA follows: TGTGCCACCAGCAGAGATCAGGGATATGGCTACACCTTC. It encodes CATSRDQGYGYTF.

The V and J genes are TRBV19 and TRBJ2-2; D unresolved. The V and J ends lost 6 bases and 7 bases respectively, with 12 bases between them. Germline CDR1 reads LNHDA; CDR2 reads SQIVND (reference sequence). This CDR3 is built from 13 residues. CDR3 nucleotide sequence: TGTGCCAGTAGCAGTTTCCTCGGCGGGGAGCTGTTTTTT. It specifies CASSSFLGGELFF. Filled out from reference TRBV19 and TRBJ2-2, the complete variable domain reads DGGITQSPKYLFRKEGQNVTLSCEQNLNHDAMYWYRQDPGQGLRLIYYSQIVNDFQKGDIAEGYSVSREKKESFPLTVTSAQKNPTAFYLCASSSFLGGELFFGEGSRLTVL.

J is TRBJ1-1 and V is TRBV28; possible D gene TRBD1, 6 bases. V lost 6 bases, J lost 8 bases, and 10 bases lay in between. The CDR3 has 11 residues. The V gene's germline CDR1 is MDHEN and CDR2 SYDVKM. The CDR3: CASSSGTEAFF. The CDR3 DNA sequence: TGTGCCAGCAGCTCCGGGACAGAAGCTTTCTTT.